The following is a T cell receptor beta chain sequence with its context. Antigen: not known. TCRdb's copy holds only in-frame clones and misses some; the assay was immunoSEQ multiplex PCR. The table has around 640,000 clones, about 96% seen once. CDR1 is SQVTM and CDR2 is ANQGSEA in the germline V gene. Trimming cost V 8 bases and J 0 bases, with 10 bases left between them. CDR3 size: 13 residues. This sample is drawn from a study of shared clonotypes between healthy human individuals. Findings and limits, study-wide: Some naive CD4 clonotypes, around 5%, turned up in common across several donors.

Naive-designated CD8 cells lacked CD45RO, were positively enriched for CCR7, and omitted terminally differentiated effector memory CD45RA+ cells. The chain couples TRBV29-1 to TRBJ2-2; D call uncertain. The sequencing sample was made of naive CD8+ T cells sorted from blood. The sequence came from a woman aged 25 to 39 in good health. The CDR3 spells CSSVLANTGELFF. CDR3 DNA sequence: TGCAGCTCCGTCTTAGCGAACACCGGGGAGCTGTTTTTT.